This T cell receptor (beta chain) was captured by sequencing in a study of cytomegalovirus exposure and HLA in healthy donors. About the study: A prior analysis found about 120 million unique TCR beta sequences from around 200 million T cells. Study observations and caveats: Segments of the TCR beta V type were, in most cases, productive about 87% or about 30% of the time in an earlier analysis.

Trimming shortened V by 3 bases and J by 4 bases, and 20 bases separated the two germline ends. The CDR3 extends over 17 amino acids. Germline V gene lookup returns CDR1 MGHRA and CDR2 YSYEKL. Donors counted as nominally healthy when sampled, yet unrecorded immune exposures were likely. Turning to this clone: The target antigen is unknown.

PCR employed 60 Vbeta and 13 Jbeta primers. Per the original methods: Among the unique TCR beta chains that a later analysis counted, 70 million to 85 million in all, 9.5 million to 12 million were shared. Produced via immunoSEQ multiplex PCR; TCRdb's table is partial and in-frame only. Clone size and the V and J calls come from that table; the DNA yielded D and trimming. This sample's clone table lists some 130,000 clones. The rearrangement links TRBV4-1 to TRBJ2-3, with D tentatively TRBD2 (5 bases). This receptor was obtained from a man between 18 and 29 years old in good health and CMV-seronegative. The source material was PBMCs. The chain's CDR3 is CASSHSPTGGQSDTQYF. CDR3 bases: TGCGCCAGCAGCCACTCACCTACGGGCGGGCAGTCAGATACGCAGTATTTT.